Listed below are T cell receptor beta chains from one sample, sequenced in a study of cytomegalovirus exposure and HLA in healthy donors. Here immunoSEQ multiplex PCR was the method, and the copy in TCRdb shows in-frame clones only, minus some. The data show about 140,000 clones, 80% seen once. Sequenced: PBMCs. Receptor source: a young man in good health. CDR3s include the opening cysteine and the closing phenylalanine or tryptophan. Each record gives: CDR3 protein, CDR3 DNA, J gene, V gene, clone size, D gene. A D gene is named only where the DNA matches it firmly. The listing skips clone size in some rows; elsewhere it reads once, few, many or a size class.

CDR3aa: CASSVGDSYEQYF
CDR3nt: TGTGCCAGCAGCGTAGGGGACAGTTACGAGCAGTACTTC
j_gene: TRBJ2-7
v_gene: TRBV9
abundance: few
d_gene: TRBD1

CDR3aa: CASNRLLTGELFF
CDR3nt: TGTGCCAGCAACAGGCTACTCACCGGGGAGCTGTTTTTT
j_gene: TRBJ2-2
v_gene: TRBV2
abundance: .
d_gene: .

CDR3aa: CASSSDGLNTEAFF
CDR3nt: TGTGCCAGCAGCTCCGACGGGTTGAACACTGAAGCTTTCTTT
j_gene: TRBJ1-1
v_gene: TRBV7-9
abundance: .
d_gene: .

CDR3aa: CASSIGGGRSRDTQYF
CDR3nt: TGTGCCAGTAGTATAGGGGGGGGCAGGAGCAGAGATACGCAGTATTTT
j_gene: TRBJ2-3
v_gene: TRBV19
abundance: .
d_gene: .

CDR3aa: CASSQVGGLLAYEQYF
CDR3nt: TGCGCCAGCAGCCAAGTAGGCGGTCTATTGGCCTACGAGCAGTACTTC
j_gene: TRBJ2-7
v_gene: TRBV4-3
abundance: .
d_gene: .

CDR3aa: CASSARPRQIRTEAFF
CDR3nt: TGTGCCAGCAGCGCCCGCCCTAGACAGATTCGCACTGAAGCTTTCTTT
j_gene: TRBJ1-1
v_gene: TRBV7-2
abundance: .
d_gene: .

CDR3aa: CASRPRQGVGNTIYF
CDR3nt: TGTGCCAGCAGGCCCCGGCAGGGGGTGGGAAACACCATATATTTT
j_gene: TRBJ1-3
v_gene: TRBV6-5
abundance: few
d_gene: TRBD1

CDR3aa: CASSERLAGPNEQFF
CDR3nt: TGTGCCAGCAGTGAAAGACTAGCGGGACCCAATGAGCAGTTCTTC
j_gene: TRBJ2-1
v_gene: TRBV2
abundance: .
d_gene: TRBD2

CDR3aa: CAWGTGLISGANVLTF
CDR3nt: TGTGCCTGGGGGACAGGCCTTATATCTGGGGCCAACGTCCTGACTTTC
j_gene: TRBJ2-6
v_gene: TRBV30
abundance: .
d_gene: TRBD1

CDR3aa: CASSSGLQEQFF
CDR3nt: TGTGCCAGCAGCTCGGGACTCCAGGAGCAGTTCTTC
j_gene: TRBJ2-1
v_gene: TRBV7-3
abundance: .
d_gene: .

CDR3aa: CASCPLAGVVNTQYF
CDR3nt: TGTGCCAGTTGCCCACTGGCGGGAGTGGTAAATACGCAGTATTTT
j_gene: TRBJ2-3
v_gene: TRBV6-5
abundance: few
d_gene: TRBD2

CDR3aa: CASSQIQGPNTEAFF
CDR3nt: TGTGCCAGCAGCCAGATTCAGGGCCCGAACACTGAAGCTTTCTTT
j_gene: TRBJ1-1
v_gene: TRBV5-6
abundance: few
d_gene: .

CDR3aa: CASSRGTDTQYF
CDR3nt: TGCGCCAGCAGCCGAGGCACAGATACGCAGTATTTT
j_gene: TRBJ2-3
v_gene: TRBV4-1
abundance: .
d_gene: .

CDR3aa: CASSLAGAKETQYF
CDR3nt: TGTGCCAGCAGCTTGGCAGGGGCGAAGGAGACCCAGTACTTC
j_gene: TRBJ2-5
v_gene: TRBV5-4
abundance: .
d_gene: .

CDR3aa: CASSSDGLAGTGELFF
CDR3nt: TGTGCCAGCAGCTCCGACGGACTAGCCGGGACCGGGGAGCTGTTTTTT
j_gene: TRBJ2-2
v_gene: TRBV7-3
abundance: .
d_gene: TRBD2